This T cell receptor beta chain was sequenced in a study of blood T cell repertoires in COVID-19. Study information: Samples came from the United States, Italy and Spain, spanning acute and convalescent COVID-19.

TCRdb's table, derived via immunoSEQ multiplex PCR, lists solely in-frame clones and lacks some. The table shows about 480,000 clones, with more than 75% occurring only once. This clonotype was obtained from a woman in her 40s who had recovered from COVID-19. Source material: PBMCs or T cells enriched from blood (not recorded which).

CDR3 in amino acids: CASSLDRTGAGNTIYF. In nucleotides, the CDR3 is TGTGCCAGCAGCTTGGACCGGACAGGGGCTGGAAACACCATATATTTT. The chain links TRBV5-4 to TRBJ1-3; 9 nucleotides line up with TRBD1. V dropped 0 bases and J dropped 2; count of bases not matched to a gene: 3. This CDR3 comprises 16 residues. The germline CDR1 and CDR2 sequences are SGHNT and YYREEE (reference sequence). Using reference TRBV5-4 and TRBJ1-3 for the parts outside the CDR3, the full variable domain is ETGVTQSPTHLIKTRGQQVTLRCSSQSGHNTVSWYQQALGQGPQFIFQYYREEENGRGNFPPRFSGLQFPNYSSELNVNALELDDSALYLCASSLDRTGAGNTIYFGEGSWLTVV.